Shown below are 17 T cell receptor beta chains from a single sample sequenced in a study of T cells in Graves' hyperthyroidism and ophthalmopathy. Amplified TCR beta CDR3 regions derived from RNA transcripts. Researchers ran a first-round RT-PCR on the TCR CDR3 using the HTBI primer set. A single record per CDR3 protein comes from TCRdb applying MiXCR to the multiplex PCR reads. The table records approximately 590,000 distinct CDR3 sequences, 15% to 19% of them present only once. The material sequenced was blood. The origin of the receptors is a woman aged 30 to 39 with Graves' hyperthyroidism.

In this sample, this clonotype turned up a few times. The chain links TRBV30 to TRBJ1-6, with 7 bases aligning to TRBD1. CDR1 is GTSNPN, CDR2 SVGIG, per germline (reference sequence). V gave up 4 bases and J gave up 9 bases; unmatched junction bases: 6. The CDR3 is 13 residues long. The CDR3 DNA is TGTGCCTGGAACAGGGACAGCTTTTCACCCCTCCACTTT. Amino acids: CAWNRDSFSPLHF.

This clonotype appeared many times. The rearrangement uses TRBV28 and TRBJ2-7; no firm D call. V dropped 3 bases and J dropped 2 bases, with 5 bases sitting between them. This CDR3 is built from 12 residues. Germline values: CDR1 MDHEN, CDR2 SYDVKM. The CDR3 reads CASSLSAYEQYF. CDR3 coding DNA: TGTGCCAGCAGTTTGAGTGCCTACGAGCAGTACTTC. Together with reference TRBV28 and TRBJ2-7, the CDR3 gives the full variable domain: DVKVTQSSRYLVKRTGEKVFLECVQDMDHENMFWYRQDPGLGLRLIYFSYDVKMKEKGDIPEGYSVSREKKERFSLILESASTNQTSMYLCASSLSAYEQYFGPGTRLTVT.

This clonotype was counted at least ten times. The DNA of the CDR3 is TGTGCCAGCAGCATGGGAGGGTCGGGCAATCAGCCCCAGCATTTT. It codes for CASSMGGSGNQPQHF. The gene calls are TRBV11-2 and TRBJ1-5; D gene uncertain. Trimming took 5 bases from V and 2 from J, leaving 13 bases between them. Looked up from germline, CDR1 is SGHAT and CDR2 is FQNNGV. The CDR3 spans 15 residues.

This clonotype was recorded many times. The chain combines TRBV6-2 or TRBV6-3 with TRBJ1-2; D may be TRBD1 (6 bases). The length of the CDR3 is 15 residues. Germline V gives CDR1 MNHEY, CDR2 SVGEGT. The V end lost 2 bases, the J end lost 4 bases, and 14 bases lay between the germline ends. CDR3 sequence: CASSYDLTGPYGYTF. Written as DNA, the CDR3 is TGTGCCAGCAGTTACGACCTGACAGGTCCCTATGGCTACACCTTC.

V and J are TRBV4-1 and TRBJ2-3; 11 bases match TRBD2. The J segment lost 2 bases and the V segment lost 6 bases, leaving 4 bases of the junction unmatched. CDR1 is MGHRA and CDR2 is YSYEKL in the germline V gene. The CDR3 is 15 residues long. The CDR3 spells CASRGLAGLTDTQYF. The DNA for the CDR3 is TGCGCCAGCAGAGGACTAGCGGGCCTCACAGATACGCAGTATTTT.

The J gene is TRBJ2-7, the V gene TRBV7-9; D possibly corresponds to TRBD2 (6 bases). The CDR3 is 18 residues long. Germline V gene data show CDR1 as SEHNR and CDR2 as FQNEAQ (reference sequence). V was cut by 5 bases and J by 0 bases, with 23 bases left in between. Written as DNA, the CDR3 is TGTGCCAGCAGCCCCCTAGGGTGGGTCGGGACTCCCTCCTACGAGCAGTACTTC. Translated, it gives CASSPLGWVGTPSYEQYF.

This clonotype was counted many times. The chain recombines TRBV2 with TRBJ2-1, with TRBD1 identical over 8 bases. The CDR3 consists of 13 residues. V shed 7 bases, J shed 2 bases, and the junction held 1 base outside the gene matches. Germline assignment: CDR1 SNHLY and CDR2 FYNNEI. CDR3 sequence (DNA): TGTGCCAGCACGGACAGGGCCTACAATGAGCAGTTCTTC. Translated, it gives CASTDRAYNEQFF.

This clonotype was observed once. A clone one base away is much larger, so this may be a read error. The CDR3, as DNA: TGCAGTGCTCATAGCGTCATGGTTGCCTACGAGCAGTTCTTC. It is translated as CSAHSVMVAYEQFF. The chain joins TRBV20-1 to TRBJ2-7; tentative D call: TRBD2 (5 bases). The J call could be wrong; TRBJ2-1 is a better fit for the DNA end. The CDR3 totals 14 residues. CDR1 and CDR2 from the germline V gene are DFQATT and SNEGSKA (reference sequence).

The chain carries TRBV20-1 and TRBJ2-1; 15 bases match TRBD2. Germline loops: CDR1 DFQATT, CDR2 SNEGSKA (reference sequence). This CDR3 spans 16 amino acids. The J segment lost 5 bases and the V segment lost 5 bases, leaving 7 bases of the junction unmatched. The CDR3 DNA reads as TGCAGTGCTGACCGGGGACTAGCGGGAGGACACAATGAGCAGTTCTTC. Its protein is CSADRGLAGGHNEQFF.

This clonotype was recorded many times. The CDR3 is CSAHDGQLGEETQYF. The CDR3 region has the DNA TGCAGTGCCCACGACGGACAGCTCGGGGAAGAGACCCAGTACTTC. The chain combines TRBV20-1 with TRBJ2-5, with a possible D match to TRBD1 (6 bases). This CDR3 spans 15 amino acids. Germline V gene data show CDR1 as DFQATT and CDR2 as SNEGSKA (reference sequence). Trimming stripped 6 bases from V and 3 bases from J, with 20 bases between.

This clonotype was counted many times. DNA of the CDR3: TGTGCCAGCAGCGATTATCAGGGGGGTGTCACTGAAGCTTTCTTT. Its protein is CASSDYQGGVTEAFF. J is TRBJ1-1 and V is TRBV28, with 7 bases matching TRBD1. The junction had 11 bases not matched to a gene; V was cut back by 6 bases and J by 4 bases. Germline lookup yields CDR1 MDHEN and CDR2 SYDVKM. This CDR3 comprises 15 residues.

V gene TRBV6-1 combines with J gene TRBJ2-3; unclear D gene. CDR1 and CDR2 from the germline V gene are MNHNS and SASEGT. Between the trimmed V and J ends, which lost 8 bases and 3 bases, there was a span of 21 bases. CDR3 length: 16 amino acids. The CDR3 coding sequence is TGTGCCAGCGGAGAATATGCGCTGATATGGACAGATACGCAGTATTTT. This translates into CASGEYALIWTDTQYF.

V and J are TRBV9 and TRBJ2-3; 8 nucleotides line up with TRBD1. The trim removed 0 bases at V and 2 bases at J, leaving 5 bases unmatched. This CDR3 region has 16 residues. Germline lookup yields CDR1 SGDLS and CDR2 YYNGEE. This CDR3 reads CASSVGGDRFTDTQYF. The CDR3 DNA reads TGTGCCAGCAGCGTAGGAGGGGACAGGTTCACAGATACGCAGTATTTT.

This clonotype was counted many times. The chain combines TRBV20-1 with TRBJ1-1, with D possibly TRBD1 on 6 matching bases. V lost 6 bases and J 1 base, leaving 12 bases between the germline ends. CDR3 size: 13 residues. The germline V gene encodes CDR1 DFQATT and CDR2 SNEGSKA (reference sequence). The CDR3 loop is CSAKGGGNTEAFF. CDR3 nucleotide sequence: TGCAGTGCCAAGGGAGGGGGGAACACTGAAGCTTTCTTT.

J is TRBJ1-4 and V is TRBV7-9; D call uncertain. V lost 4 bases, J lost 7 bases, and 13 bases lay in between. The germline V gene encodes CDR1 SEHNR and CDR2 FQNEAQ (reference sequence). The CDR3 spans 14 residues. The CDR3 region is CASSSRGVVEKLFF. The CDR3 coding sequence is TGTGCCAGCAGCTCACGCGGAGTGGTTGAAAAACTGTTTTTT.

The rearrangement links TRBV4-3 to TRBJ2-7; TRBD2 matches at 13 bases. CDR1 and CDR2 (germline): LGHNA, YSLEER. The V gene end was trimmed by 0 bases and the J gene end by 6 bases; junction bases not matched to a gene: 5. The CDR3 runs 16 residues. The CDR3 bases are TGCGCCAGCAGCCAAGATTGGGGACTAGCGGGAACCGAGCAGTACTTC. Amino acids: CASSQDWGLAGTEQYF.

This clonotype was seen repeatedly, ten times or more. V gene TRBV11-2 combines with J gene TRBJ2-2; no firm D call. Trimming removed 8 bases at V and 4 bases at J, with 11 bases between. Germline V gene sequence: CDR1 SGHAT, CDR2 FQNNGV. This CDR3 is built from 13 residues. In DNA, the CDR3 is TGTGCCAGCTCCCCCTTCGGCACCGGGGAGCTGTTTTTT. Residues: CASSPFGTGELFF.